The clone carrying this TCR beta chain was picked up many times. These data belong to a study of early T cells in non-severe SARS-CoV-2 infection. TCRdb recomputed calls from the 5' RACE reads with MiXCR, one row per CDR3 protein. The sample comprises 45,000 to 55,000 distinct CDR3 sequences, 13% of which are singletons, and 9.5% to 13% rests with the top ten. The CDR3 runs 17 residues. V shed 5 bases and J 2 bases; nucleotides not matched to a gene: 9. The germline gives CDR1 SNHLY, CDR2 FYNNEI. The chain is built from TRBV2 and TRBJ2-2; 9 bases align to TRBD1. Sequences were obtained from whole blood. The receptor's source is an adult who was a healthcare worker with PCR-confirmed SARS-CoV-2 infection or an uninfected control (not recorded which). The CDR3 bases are TGTGCCAGCAGTCCCAACAGGGGGCGGGTAAACACCGGGGAGCTGTTTTTT. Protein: CASSPNRGRVNTGELFF.